The 7 T cell receptor beta chains below were found in one sample sequenced in a study of blood T cell repertoires in COVID-19 (dated by TCRdb to the early 2020s). Library prep was done by the immunoSEQ multiplex PCR assay. TCRdb re-hosts the immuneACCESS table, in-frame sequences only. Its copies lack some clones; in the studies checked, an unresolved V gene accounts for under half of them, and the cause for the rest is not known. The sample includes about 380,000 clones, with about 90% observed a single time. The ten biggest clones cover approximately 6.2% of the sample. Sequences were obtained from peripheral blood. The receptor source for this set is a man in his late teens or twenties with active or convalescent COVID-19.

This chain connects TRBV7-9 to TRBJ2-7; D is perhaps TRBD1 (5 bases). V dropped 0 bases and J dropped 9 bases, with 12 bases sitting between them. Germline loops: CDR1 SEHNR, CDR2 FQNEAQ (reference sequence). CDR3 length: 13 residues. DNA of the CDR3: TGTGCCAGCAGCTTAGCCCCAGGGCGGCCGCAGTACTTC. Residues: CASSLAPGRPQYF.

This clone appeared a single time. The chain combines TRBV6-1 with TRBJ1-6; no reliable D call. V was pared by 2 bases and J by 7 bases, with 9 bases between. The CDR3 is 14 residues long. CDR1 MNHNS and CDR2 SASEGT come from the germline V gene. The CDR3 sequence is CASSEIPKNSPLHF. The CDR3 DNA follows: TGTGCCAGCAGTGAAATTCCTAAGAATTCACCCCTCCACTTT.

This clone occurred once. The chain couples TRBV5-6 to TRBJ1-5, with TRBD1 as a possible D gene (5 bases). The CDR3 contains 15 residues. Per the germline V gene, CDR1 is SGHDT and CDR2 is YYEEEE. Trimming pared 0 bases from V and 2 bases from J, leaving 9 bases between. CDR3 sequence reads: CASSLAGWGNQPQHF. For the CDR3, the DNA is TGTGCCAGCAGCTTGGCAGGGTGGGGCAATCAGCCCCAGCATTTT.

CDR3 sequence reads: CASSPMARGVPYEQYF. CDR3 in DNA: TGTGCCAGCAGCCCGATGGCACGGGGGGTTCCGTACGAGCAGTACTTC. The V gene is TRBV9, the J gene TRBJ2-7; 7 positions match TRBD2. CDR3 length equals 16 residues. Germline values: CDR1 SGDLS, CDR2 YYNGEE. Losses at the gene ends were 4 bases for V and 4 bases for J; bases not matched to a gene: 14.

The chain employs TRBV7-3 and TRBJ2-2; 14 nucleotides line up with TRBD2. In germline, CDR1 is SGHTA, CDR2 FQGTGA. This CDR3 spans 16 amino acids. V lost 0 bases to trimming and J lost 6 bases; unmatched junction nucleotides: 0. CDR3 amino acids: CASSLTGLAGAGELFF. The CDR3 DNA is TGTGCCAGCAGCTTAACGGGACTAGCGGGGGCCGGGGAGCTGTTTTTT.

The chain couples TRBV19 to TRBJ2-2; D may be TRBD2 (5 bases). Per germline, CDR1 LNHDA and CDR2 SQIVND (reference sequence). The CDR3 is 14 residues long. Here the CDR3 DNA reads TGTGCTAGTGAGGGCAGTTCGAGCACCGGGGAGCTGTTTTTT. Protein: CASEGSSSTGELFF.

The rearrangement links TRBV6-5 to TRBJ1-4, with 8 bases that match TRBD1. This CDR3 has 13 amino acids. Germline-derived CDR1 and CDR2 are MNHEY and SVGAGI. V lost 7 bases and J lost 8; bases outside the gene matches: 6. CDR3 nucleotide sequence: TGTGCCAGCAATGGACAGGGTAGGGAAAAACTGTTTTTT. Its translation: CASNGQGREKLFF.